This T cell receptor beta chain came from a study of blood T cell repertoires in COVID-19. Profiled with immunoSEQ multiplex PCR; TCRdb holds only in-frame clones, not every one. The sample consists of roughly 250,000 clones, over 80% of them appearing once. The CDR3 covers 16 residues. Trimming pared 4 bases from V and 0 bases from J, leaving 13 bases between. Germline V gives CDR1 MDHEN, CDR2 SYDVKM. The clonotype was recovered from a human donor in a cohort sampled during active COVID-19. Sequenced: peripheral blood. The chain has TRBV28 and TRBJ1-5; D perhaps matches TRBD1 (6 bases). The CDR3 DNA reads as TGTGCCAGCAGTTCCGACAGGACCCTTAGCAATCAGCCCCAGCATTTT. Its protein is CASSSDRTLSNQPQHF.